The 32 T cell receptor beta chains given below trace back to one sample, sequenced in a study of Ad26.COV2.S vaccination and SARS-CoV-2 variants. Treatment given: roughly 19 received Ad26.COV2.S at low or high dose, single or two shots; 5 received placebo; per-sample allocation not given. Specimen acquisition occurred on day 63 following the initial vaccine or placebo injection. Profiled with immunoSEQ multiplex PCR; TCRdb holds only in-frame clones, not every one. The sample has approximately 450,000 clones, approximately 92% seen once. The source was peripheral blood, collected in a trial of Ad26.COV2.S vaccine versus placebo. The source is a person between 18 and 60 years old who received the Ad26.COV2.S COVID-19 vaccine or a placebo.

The J gene is TRBJ2-1, the V gene TRBV7-2, with 7 bases lining up with TRBD1. CDR3 size: 14 residues. Per germline, CDR1 SGHTA and CDR2 FQGNSA. V lost 5 bases, J lost 1 base, and 2 bases stayed unmatched. CDR3 bases: TGTGCCAGCAGCCTGGACAGGTCCTACAATGAGCAGTTCTTC. It translates to CASSLDRSYNEQFF.

The gene calls are TRBV7-9 and TRBJ2-7; TRBD2 might be the D (6 bases). V lost 7 bases, J lost 3 bases, and 13 bases lay in between. CDR3 size: 13 residues. Germline lookup yields CDR1 SEHNR and CDR2 FQNEAQ (reference sequence). The chain's CDR3 is CASNRGEDYEQYF. CDR3 coding DNA: TGTGCCAGCAACCGAGGGGAGGACTACGAGCAGTACTTC. Full variable domain (rest looked up from reference TRBV7-9 and TRBJ2-7): DTGVSQNPRHKITKRGQNVTFRCDPISEHNRLYWYRQTLGQGPEFLTYFQNEAQLEKSRLLSDRFSAERPKGSFSTLEIQRTEQGDSAMYLCASNRGEDYEQYFGPGTRLTVT.

The chain couples TRBV2 to TRBJ1-5; D perhaps matches TRBD1 (6 bases). V shed 0 bases and J shed 4 bases, with 10 bases lying between them. In germline, CDR1 is SNHLY, CDR2 FYNNEI. The CDR3 contains 15 residues. The CDR3: CASSEARTENQPQHF. As DNA, the CDR3 is TGTGCCAGCAGTGAAGCGAGGACAGAAAATCAGCCCCAGCATTTT.

CDR3 in DNA: TGCGCCAGCAGGGGAGGAGGCCGAGACACCGGGGAGCTGTTTTTT. This translates into CASRGGGRDTGELFF. The chain uses TRBV5-1 and TRBJ2-2; D possibly corresponds to TRBD2 (6 bases). Germline V gene sequence: CDR1 SGHRS, CDR2 YFSETQ. The CDR3 consists of 15 residues. V was cut by 5 bases and J by 3 bases, with 14 bases left in between.

The chain links TRBV16 to TRBJ2-2; a possible D gene is TRBD1 (5 bases). CDR1 is KGHSY, CDR2 FQNENV, per germline. The CDR3 is made up of 14 amino acids. V lost 2 bases and J 1 base, leaving 5 bases between the germline ends. CDR3 nucleotides: TGTGCCAGCAGCCAACAGGGGAACACCGGGGAGCTGTTTTTT. It encodes CASSQQGNTGELFF.

This clone has more than one count but fewer than ten. The chain uses TRBV10-3 and TRBJ2-7; D uncertain. CDR3 length equals 15 residues. Germline assignment: CDR1 ENHRY and CDR2 SYGVKD. V was shortened by 1 base and J by 3 bases, with 13 bases between the two germline ends. The CDR3 sequence is CAISELQLGVYEQYF. In nucleotides, the CDR3 is TGTGCCATCAGTGAGTTACAGCTAGGCGTCTACGAGCAGTACTTC.

This rearrangement joins TRBV7-6 to TRBJ1-3; 9 positions agree with TRBD1. There are 16 residues in the CDR3. Trimming at V came to 4 bases and at J to 3 bases, leaving 7 bases not matched to a gene. Germline lookup yields CDR1 SGHVS and CDR2 FNYEAQ. The CDR3 region has the DNA TGTGCCAGCAGCTCAAGGGACAGGGACCATGGAAACACCATATATTTT. Amino acids: CASSSRDRDHGNTIYF.

The chain joins TRBV6-5 to TRBJ1-2; 7 nucleotides agree with TRBD1. The CDR3 spans 13 residues. The V gene end was trimmed by 5 bases and the J gene end by 9 bases; junction bases not matched to a gene: 9. Germline CDR1 and CDR2: MNHEY and SVGAGI. The CDR3 DNA reads TGTGCCAGCAGTCGCAGGACAGGTAACAGCTACACCTTC. This encodes CASSRRTGNSYTF.

This chain joins TRBV6-2 or TRBV6-3 and TRBJ2-7; 8 bases match TRBD2. V lost 4 bases, J lost 3 bases, and 2 bases stayed unmatched. In germline, CDR1 is MNHEY, CDR2 SVGEGT. The CDR3 totals 13 residues. The CDR3 DNA is TGTGCCAGCAGTTCGGGACTAGTCTACGAGCAGTACTTC. Residues: CASSSGLVYEQYF.

The rearrangement links TRBV4-3 to TRBJ2-3; the match to TRBD2 covers 9 bases. J lost 1 base, V lost 4 bases, and 0 bases had no gene match. This CDR3 is built from 14 residues. Germline CDR1 is LGHNA and CDR2 is YSLEER. The CDR3 nucleotides are TGCGCCAGCAGCCGACTAGCGGGCACAGATACGCAGTATTTT. It translates to CASSRLAGTDTQYF.

The chain couples TRBV11-3 to TRBJ2-3; 9 nucleotides agree with TRBD1. The CDR3 spans 15 residues. V shed 2 bases, J shed 3 bases, and the junction held 3 bases outside the gene matches. Germline V gives CDR1 SGHNT, CDR2 YENEEA. Here the CDR3 reads CASSLPGQGTDTQYF. The CDR3 DNA reads TGTGCCAGCAGCTTACCGGGACAGGGTACAGATACGCAGTATTTT.

The chain links TRBV19 to TRBJ2-5; D is perhaps TRBD2 (6 bases). The CDR3 consists of 15 residues. Per germline, CDR1 LNHDA and CDR2 SQIVND (reference sequence). V lost 3 bases and J 4 bases, leaving 15 bases between the germline ends. The CDR3 nucleotides are TGTGCCAGTAGTATCGAGGGTCTAGCGTCAGAGACCCAGTACTTC. Residues: CASSIEGLASETQYF.

This rearrangement joins TRBV19 to TRBJ1-1; 7 nucleotides line up with TRBD1. CDR1 is LNHDA, CDR2 SQIVND, per germline (reference sequence). The CDR3 sequence is 14 residues long. The J segment lost 7 bases and the V segment lost 3 bases, leaving 8 bases of the junction unmatched. Here the CDR3 DNA reads TGTGCCAGTAGTATTGTACAGGGGTGGAGTGAAGCTTTCTTT. Translation: CASSIVQGWSEAFF.

This clone was counted once. J is TRBJ2-5 and V is TRBV6-2 or TRBV6-3; 7 nucleotides match TRBD1. From germline, CDR1 is MNHEY and CDR2 SVGEGT. After removal of 6 bases from V and 4 bases from J, the junction contained 8 bases not matched to a gene. The CDR3 covers 14 residues. In DNA, the CDR3 is TGTGCCAGCAGCCGCCCGGGACAGCTAGAGACCCAGTACTTC. Protein product: CASSRPGQLETQYF.

The chain carries TRBV6-1 and TRBJ1-3, with D maybe TRBD1 (5 bases). The ends were cut back, 3 bases at V and 0 bases at J, with 12 bases in the middle. The CDR3 has 16 amino acids. CDR1 MNHNS and CDR2 SASEGT come from the germline V gene. The CDR3 here is CASSEGEGASGNTIYF. CDR3 nucleotide sequence: TGTGCCAGCAGTGAGGGTGAAGGGGCCTCTGGAAACACCATATATTTT.

The rearrangement links TRBV4-1 to TRBJ2-2, with 8 bases that match TRBD1. After removal of 1 base from V and 4 bases from J, the junction contained 14 bases not matched to a gene. There are 19 residues in the CDR3. From germline, CDR1 is MGHRA and CDR2 YSYEKL. In DNA form, the CDR3 reads TGCGCCAGCAGCCAAGTTGTGACAGGGGTATTGTGGTCCACCGGGGAGCTGTTTTTT. This sequence encodes CASSQVVTGVLWSTGELFF.

The CDR3 region has the DNA TGTGCCACCTCGGGACTGGTCAACACCGGGGAGCTGTTTTTT. Translation: CATSGLVNTGELFF. V usage is TRBV2 and J usage is TRBJ2-2, with D tentatively TRBD2 (6 bases). V gave up 10 bases and J gave up 2 bases, with 14 bases separating them. Germline V lookup: CDR1 SNHLY, CDR2 FYNNEI. The CDR3 length is 14 residues.

Points on this clone: This same CDR3 is encoded by further DNA sequences in the sample. The gene calls are TRBV6-5 and TRBJ2-1; 8 nucleotides line up with TRBD2. V dropped 0 bases and J dropped 1; count of bases not matched to a gene: 2. Germline-derived CDR1 and CDR2 are MNHEY and SVGAGI. The CDR3 contains 16 residues. The CDR3 nucleotides read TGTGCCAGCAGTTACTCTGCGGGAGGTTCCTACAATGAGCAGTTCTTC. It encodes CASSYSAGGSYNEQFF.

This clone appeared once. V and J are TRBV7-6 and TRBJ2-7; weak D call: TRBD1 (5 bases). Between the trimmed V and J ends, which lost 0 bases and 3 bases, there was a span of 15 bases. CDR1 and CDR2 from the germline V gene are SGHVS and FNYEAQ. The CDR3 has 16 residues. As DNA, the CDR3 is TGTGCCAGCAGCTTAGCAGGGGCACTATCTATCTACGAGCAGTACTTC. This sequence encodes CASSLAGALSIYEQYF.

The rearrangement joins TRBV5-1 to TRBJ2-7; D tentatively fits TRBD1 or TRBD2 (6 bases each). The germline V and J ends were trimmed by 4 bases and 0 bases, with 14 bases remaining between them. The CDR3 extends over 15 amino acids. CDR1 is SGHRS and CDR2 is YFSETQ in the germline V gene. The CDR3 DNA reads TGCGCCAGCAGCAGCCTTGGGGGGCCCTCCTACGAGCAGTACTTC. Its translation is CASSSLGGPSYEQYF. Looking up the rest from reference TRBV5-1 and TRBJ2-7 gives the full variable domain: KAGVTQTPRYLIKTRGQQVTLSCSPISGHRSVSWYQQTPGQGLQFLFEYFSETQRNKGNFPGRFSGRQFSNSRSEMNVSTLELGDSALYLCASSSLGGPSYEQYFGPGTRLTVT.

The rearrangement links TRBV7-2 to TRBJ1-5; 7 positions agree with TRBD1. Germline CDR1 is SGHTA and CDR2 is FQGNSA. Germline trimming cut 6 bases from V and 3 bases from J; bases unmatched to any gene: 5. The CDR3 loop spans 14 amino acids. The CDR3 DNA is TGTGCCAGCAGTCTGGACAGGACCAATCAGCCCCAGCATTTT. Translating it yields CASSLDRTNQPQHF.

The V and J genes are TRBV19 and TRBJ1-2; the D gene is possibly TRBD1 (6 bases). V dropped 6 bases and J dropped 11 bases, with 22 bases sitting between them. The CDR3 is 14 amino acids. Germline loops: CDR1 LNHDA, CDR2 SQIVND (reference sequence). In DNA form, the CDR3 reads TGTGCCAGTAGCCCCCGGCCTGGACAGTCCATGTACACCTTC. Residues: CASSPRPGQSMYTF.

The V gene is TRBV7-2, the J gene TRBJ2-7, with TRBD1 matching over 11 bases. V was pared by 4 bases and J by 4 bases, with 3 bases of the junction left unmatched. CDR1 is SGHTA, CDR2 FQGNSA, per germline. The length of the CDR3 is 14 residues. The CDR3 loop reads CASSSGTGGYEQYF. In DNA form, the CDR3 reads TGTGCCAGCAGCTCCGGGACAGGGGGTTACGAGCAGTACTTC.

This clone was observed once. This chain links TRBV27 with TRBJ2-7; 12 positions agree with TRBD2. CDR1 and CDR2 from the germline V gene are MNHEY and SMNVEV (reference sequence). V was pared by 7 bases and J by 0 bases, with 1 base of the junction left unmatched. This CDR3 spans 14 amino acids. CDR3 amino acids: CASTTSGGSYEQYF. CDR3 in DNA: TGTGCCAGCACGACTAGCGGGGGCTCCTACGAGCAGTACTTC.

J is TRBJ2-2 and V is TRBV7-9; no clear D. Trimming removed 5 bases from V and 5 bases from J, with 9 bases in between. Germline CDR1 and CDR2: SEHNR and FQNEAQ (reference sequence). This CDR3 has 13 residues. CDR3 DNA: TGTGCCAGCAGCCCTGAGGAGACCGGGGAGCTGTTTTTT. Translating it yields CASSPEETGELFF.

The chain recombines TRBV25-1 with TRBJ2-7; D is unresolved. Germline-derived CDR1 and CDR2 are MGHDK and SYGVNS. This CDR3 has 13 residues. Trimming cost V 8 bases and J 1 base, with 12 bases left between them. Here the CDR3 reads CASSTDISYEQYF. Written as DNA, the CDR3 is TGTGCCAGCTCTACCGACATTTCCTACGAGCAGTACTTC.

The chain couples TRBV11-2 to TRBJ2-3; 8 bases align to TRBD2. The CDR3 consists of 15 residues. V was clipped by 6 bases and J by 2 bases; unmatched bases: 7. Germline lookup yields CDR1 SGHAT and CDR2 FQNNGV. The DNA for the CDR3 is TGTGCCAGCAGGCCAGCGGGAGTAAACACAGATACGCAGTATTTT. This encodes CASRPAGVNTDTQYF.

This chain links TRBV5-6 with TRBJ2-7; D possibly corresponds to TRBD2 (6 bases). CDR3 size: 15 residues. Germline V gene sequence: CDR1 SGHDT, CDR2 YYEEEE. Trimming removed 0 bases at V and 3 bases at J, with 13 bases between. CDR3 loop: CASSLGGGIIYEQYF. CDR3 in DNA: TGTGCCAGCAGCTTGGGGGGAGGAATCATCTACGAGCAGTACTTC.

The rearrangement links TRBV9 to TRBJ2-3; 7 positions agree with TRBD2. Germline V gene sequence: CDR1 SGDLS, CDR2 YYNGEE. The CDR3 covers 14 residues. J was trimmed by 3 bases and V by 4 bases; bases with no gene match: 5. The chain's CDR3 is CASSSRTRTDTQYF. In DNA form, the CDR3 reads TGTGCCAGCAGCAGCCGGACTAGGACAGATACGCAGTATTTT.

This chain joins TRBV21-1 and TRBJ2-5; the table gives TRBD2 as D, unverified against the DNA. TRBV21-1 is marked as a pseudogene. This CDR3 contains 22 residues. CDR3 residues: CASSKLGVVSSGRTKTKETQYF. CDR3 coding DNA: TGTGCCAGCAGCAAACTAGGTGTCGTTTCTAGCGGGAGAACAAAAACAAAAGAGACCCAGTACTTC.

The rearrangement joins TRBV30 to TRBJ1-1; no clear D. Trimming removed 3 bases at V and 9 bases at J, with 17 bases between. This CDR3 has 13 amino acids. CDR1 and CDR2 (germline): GTSNPN, SVGIG (reference sequence). The CDR3 loop reads CAWRTPERAKAFF. The CDR3 region has the DNA TGTGCCTGGAGAACCCCGGAGAGGGCCAAAGCTTTCTTT.

J is TRBJ1-1 and V is TRBV19; the D gene is possibly TRBD1 (6 bases). Trimming left V 2 bases short and J 6 bases short, with 10 bases between. The CDR3 sequence is 13 residues long. Germline lookup yields CDR1 LNHDA and CDR2 SQIVND (reference sequence). The CDR3 nucleotides are TGTGCCAGTAGTATACGACAGGCGGCTGAAGCTTTCTTT. It is translated as CASSIRQAAEAFF.